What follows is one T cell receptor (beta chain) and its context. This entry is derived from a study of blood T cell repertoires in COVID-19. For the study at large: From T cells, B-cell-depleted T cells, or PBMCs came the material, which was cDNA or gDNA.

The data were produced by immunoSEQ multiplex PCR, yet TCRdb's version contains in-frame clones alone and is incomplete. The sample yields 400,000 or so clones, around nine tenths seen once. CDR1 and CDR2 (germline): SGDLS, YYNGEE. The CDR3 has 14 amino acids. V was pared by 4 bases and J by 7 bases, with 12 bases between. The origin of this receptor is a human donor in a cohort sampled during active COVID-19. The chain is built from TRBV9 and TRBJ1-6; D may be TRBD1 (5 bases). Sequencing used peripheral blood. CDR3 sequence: CASSPRGDNSPLHF. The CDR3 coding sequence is TGTGCCAGCAGCCCTCGGGGGGACAATTCACCCCTCCACTTT.